The 5 T cell receptor beta chains reported below all come from one sample, sequenced in a study of shared clonotypes between healthy human individuals. Profiling relied on immunoSEQ multiplex PCR, and the TCRdb table lists in-frame clones only, not all of them. In the table there are about 1 million clones, 75% to 80% of which are singletons. The sample comprised memory CD4+ T cells from PBMCs. Subset denoted: CD45RA-negative fraction. Receptor source: a man in his late teens or twenties in good health. Some clones in this sample may be carry-over from other donors' samples.

In the case of this clone: Other DNA sequences in this specimen translate into the identical CDR3. J is TRBJ2-7 and V is TRBV18; 12 bases map to TRBD2. The CDR3 runs 15 residues. Trimming cost V 3 bases and J 2 bases; bases outside gene matches: 2. Germline V gene lookup returns CDR1 KGHSH and CDR2 LQKENI. The CDR3 sequence: CASSPGLAGPYEQYF. The CDR3 region has the DNA TGTGCCAGCTCACCCGGACTAGCGGGACCCTACGAGCAGTACTTC.

The chain employs TRBV19 and TRBJ1-2; 8 nucleotides align to TRBD1. V shed 6 bases, J shed 6 bases, and the junction held 9 bases outside the gene matches. CDR1 and CDR2 from the germline V gene are LNHDA and SQIVND (reference sequence). This CDR3 region has 14 residues. CDR3 DNA: TGTGCCAGTAGCACAGGGGGTTGGGGGGATGGCTACACCTTC. This sequence encodes CASSTGGWGDGYTF.

The V call is TRBV11-2, the J call TRBJ2-1; the match to TRBD2 covers 8 bases. This CDR3 is 12 amino acids long. V lost 4 bases to trimming and J lost 10 bases; unmatched junction nucleotides: 3. Per germline, CDR1 SGHAT and CDR2 FQNNGV. The CDR3 DNA sequence: TGTGCCAGCAGCTCGACTAGCGCCGAGCAGTTCTTC. This encodes CASSSTSAEQFF. The full variable domain, with the rest looked up from reference TRBV11-2 and TRBJ2-1, is EAGVAQSPRYKIIEKRQSVAFWCNPISGHATLYWYQQILGQGPKLLIQFQNNGVVDDSQLPKDRFSAERLKGVDSTLKIQPAKLEDSAVYLCASSSTSAEQFFGPGTRLTVL.

The sample holds a few counts of this clone. The chain links TRBV14 to TRBJ2-7, with TRBD2 matching 8 bases. V lost 0 bases to trimming and J lost 6 bases; unmatched junction nucleotides: 7. CDR1 SGHDN and CDR2 FVKESK come from the germline V gene. There are 15 residues in the CDR3. The chain's CDR3 is CASSQDIAGRGEQYF. The CDR3 region has the DNA TGTGCCAGCAGCCAAGATATAGCGGGGAGGGGCGAGCAGTACTTC.

The gene calls are TRBV10-3 and TRBJ2-2, with D possibly being TRBD1 (5 bases). Trimming stripped 0 bases from V and 0 bases from J, with 17 bases between. Germline V gene lookup returns CDR1 ENHRY and CDR2 SYGVKD. The length of the CDR3 is 19 residues. The CDR3 loop is CAISESYGRETSNTGELFF. Written as DNA, the CDR3 is TGTGCCATCAGTGAGTCATATGGCAGGGAAACCTCGAACACCGGGGAGCTGTTTTTT.